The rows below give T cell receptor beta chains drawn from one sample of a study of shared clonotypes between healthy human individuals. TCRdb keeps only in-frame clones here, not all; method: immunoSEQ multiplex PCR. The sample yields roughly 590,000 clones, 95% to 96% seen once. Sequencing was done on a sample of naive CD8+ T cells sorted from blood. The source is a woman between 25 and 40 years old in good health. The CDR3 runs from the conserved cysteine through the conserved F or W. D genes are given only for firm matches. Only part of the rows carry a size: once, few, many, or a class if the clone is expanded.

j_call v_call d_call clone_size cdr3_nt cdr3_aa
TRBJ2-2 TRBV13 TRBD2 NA TGTGCCAGCAGCTACAGGACTAGCGGGAGGTCTGGGGAGCTGTTTTTT CASSYRTSGRSGELFF
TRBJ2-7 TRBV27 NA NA TGTGCCAGCAGTTTATCCGTTCGCTCCTACGAGCAGTACTTC CASSLSVRSYEQYF
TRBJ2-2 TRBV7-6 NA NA TGTGCCAGCAGCTTAGTAGTTTCCGGGGAGCTGTTTTTT CASSLVVSGELFF
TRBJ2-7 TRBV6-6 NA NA TGTGCCAGCACCCCACAGGGTTGGTCCTACGAGCAGTACTTC CASTPQGWSYEQYF
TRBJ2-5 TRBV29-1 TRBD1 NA TGCAGCGTTGACGAGGGACAGCGTCTAGAGACCCAGTACTTC CSVDEGQRLETQYF
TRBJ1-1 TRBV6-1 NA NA TGTGCCAGCAGTGAGACCCCCCCAGGTAACACTGAAGCTTTCTTT CASSETPPGNTEAFF
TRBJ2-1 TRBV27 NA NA TGTGCCAGCAGTGGATTCAGGGGCGCTAACAATGAGCAGTTCTTC CASSGFRGANNEQFF
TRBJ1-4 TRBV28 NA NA TGTGCCAGCAGTTTTAGAGGGCCCCTAGCTAATGAAAAACTGTTTTTT CASSFRGPLANEKLFF
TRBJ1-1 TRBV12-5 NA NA TGTGCTCTACAGGGTAAGGTGAACACTGAAGCTTTCTTT CALQGKVNTEAFF
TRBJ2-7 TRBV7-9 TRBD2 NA TGTGCCAGCAGCTTCCCTGAAACTAGCGGGAATACCTACGAGCAGTACTTC CASSFPETSGNTYEQYF
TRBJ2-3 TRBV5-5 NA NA TGTGCCAGCAGCCCCGGGACAACTAGCACAGATACGCAGTATTTT CASSPGTTSTDTQYF
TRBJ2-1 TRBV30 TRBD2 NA TGTGCCTGGAGTGTACAAAGGACTAGCTACAATGAGCAGTTCTTC CAWSVQRTSYNEQFF
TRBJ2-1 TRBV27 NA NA TGTGCCAGCAGTCACGGACATTCCTACAATGAGCAGTTCTTC CASSHGHSYNEQFF
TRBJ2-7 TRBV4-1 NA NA TGCGCCAGCAGCCAAGATCGGAGGGACGAGCAGTACTTC CASSQDRRDEQYF
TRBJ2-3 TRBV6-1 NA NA TGTGCCAGCAGTGAACCCAACACAGATACGCAGTATTTT CASSEPNTDTQYF
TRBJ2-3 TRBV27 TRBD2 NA TGTGCCAGCAGTTCTCGGGAGGGGACAGATACGCAGTATTTT CASSSREGTDTQYF
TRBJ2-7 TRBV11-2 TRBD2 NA TGTGCCAGCAGCTTAGAGGGGCGGGAGTTCTACGAGCAGTACTTC CASSLEGREFYEQYF
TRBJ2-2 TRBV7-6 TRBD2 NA TGTGCCAGCAGCCCGGGAGGGGCTAGCACCGGGGAGCTGTTTTTT CASSPGGASTGELFF
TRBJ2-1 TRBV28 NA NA TGTGCCAGCAGTTTGGGCGATGAGCAGTTCTTC CASSLGDEQFF
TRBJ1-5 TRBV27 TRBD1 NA TGTGCCAGCAGGACCGGGACAGGGACTAGCAATCAGCCCCAGCATTTT CASRTGTGTSNQPQHF
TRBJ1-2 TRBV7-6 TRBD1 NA TGTGCCAGCAGCCCCCTCTTGAGGGGGCTCTATGGCTACACCTTC CASSPLLRGLYGYTF
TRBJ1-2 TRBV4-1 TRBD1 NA TGCGCCAGCAGCCAAGGAAGACAGGGGTCCAAACCTGGCTACACCTTC CASSQGRQGSKPGYTF
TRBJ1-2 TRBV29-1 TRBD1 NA TGCAGCGTTATAGCACGACAGGGGAACTATGGCTACACCTTC CSVIARQGNYGYTF
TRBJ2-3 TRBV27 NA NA TGTGCCAGCAGTTTATTGCGGGTCGAGAGCACAGATACGCAGTATTTT CASSLLRVESTDTQYF
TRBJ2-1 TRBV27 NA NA TGTGCCAGCAGTCAAAACTCCTACAATGAGCAGTTCTTC CASSQNSYNEQFF
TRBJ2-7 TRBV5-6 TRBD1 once TGTGCCAGCAGCTTGAGGACAGGGGGCAGCCAGAGCTCCTACGAGCAGTACTTC CASSLRTGGSQSSYEQYF
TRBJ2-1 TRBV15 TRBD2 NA TGTGCCACCAGCAGAGATGAGACTAGCGGGAGATTGTATGAGCAGTTCTTC CATSRDETSGRLYEQFF
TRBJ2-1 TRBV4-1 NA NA TGCGCCAGCAGCCAGGCCGACGGGCATGAGCAGTTCTTC CASSQADGHEQFF
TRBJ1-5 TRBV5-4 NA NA TGTGCCAGCAGCTTAGGGGGTTTTCAGCCCCAGCATTTT CASSLGGFQPQHF
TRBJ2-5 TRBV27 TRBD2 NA TGTGCCAGCAGTCTCATTAGCGGGAGTCAGGAGACCCAGTACTTC CASSLISGSQETQYF
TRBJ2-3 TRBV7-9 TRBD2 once TGTGCCAGCACCGACCGGCGGGAGGGGACAGATACGCAGTATTTT CASTDRREGTDTQYF
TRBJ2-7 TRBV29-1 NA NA TGCAGCGTTCGGGACTTTACCTACGAGCAGTACTTC CSVRDFTYEQYF
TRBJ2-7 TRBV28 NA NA TGTGCCAGCAGTTTATATCCGGGGGCCTACGAGCAGTACTTC CASSLYPGAYEQYF
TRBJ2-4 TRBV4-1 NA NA TGCGCCAGCAGCCAGAACGCCCACTCAAAAAACATTCAGTACTTC CASSQNAHSKNIQYF
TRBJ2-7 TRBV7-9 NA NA TGTGCCAGCAGCCCTTGGGAAGGGACCATCTACGAGCAGTACTTC CASSPWEGTIYEQYF